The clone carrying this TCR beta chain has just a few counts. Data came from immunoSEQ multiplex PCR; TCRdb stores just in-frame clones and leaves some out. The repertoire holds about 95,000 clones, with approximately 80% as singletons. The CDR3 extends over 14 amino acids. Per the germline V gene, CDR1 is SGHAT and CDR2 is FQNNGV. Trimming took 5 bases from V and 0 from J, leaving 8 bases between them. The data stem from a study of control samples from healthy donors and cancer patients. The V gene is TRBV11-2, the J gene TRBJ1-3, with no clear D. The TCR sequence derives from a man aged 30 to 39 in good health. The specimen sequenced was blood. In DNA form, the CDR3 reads TGTGCCAGCAGCGGGTGGTACTCTGGAAACACCATATATTTT. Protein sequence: CASSGWYSGNTIYF. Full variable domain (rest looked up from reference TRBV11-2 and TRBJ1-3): EAGVAQSPRYKIIEKRQSVAFWCNPISGHATLYWYQQILGQGPKLLIQFQNNGVVDDSQLPKDRFSAERLKGVDSTLKIQPAKLEDSAVYLCASSGWYSGNTIYFGEGSWLTVV.